Listed below are T cell receptor beta chains from one sample, sequenced in a study of CD8+CD57+ T cells in acquired aplastic anemia. Each CDR3 protein gets one entry after TCRdb re-called the reads with MiXCR. This sample has around 190,000 distinct CDR3 sequences, with approximately 49% found just once. The sample consisted of sorted CD4+, CD8+, or CD8+CD57+ T cells (not recorded which) from PBMCs. The receptor source for this set is a human donor in good health, serving as a control. The CDR3 runs from the conserved cysteine through the conserved F or W. The order of the fields is clone size, J gene, D gene, V gene, CDR3 protein, CDR3 DNA. D genes are given only for firm matches. Size values are once, few and many counts, or a class for expanded clones, and some rows have none.

size: .
J: TRBJ2-5
D: .
V: TRBV20-1
CDR3: CSARERVVPLETQYF
DNA: TGCAGTGCTAGAGAAAGGGTAGTTCCCCTGGAGACCCAGTACTTC

size: few
J: TRBJ2-3
D: TRBD2
V: TRBV5-1
CDR3: CASSDGLAGADTQYF
DNA: TGCGCCAGCAGCGATGGACTAGCGGGGGCAGATACGCAGTATTTT

size: many
J: TRBJ1-5
D: TRBD1
V: TRBV10-3
CDR3: CAISEDRVIEPQHF
DNA: TGTGCCATCAGTGAGGACAGGGTTATCGAACCCCAGCATTTT

size: many
J: TRBJ2-3
D: .
V: TRBV12-3/TRBV12-4
CDR3: CASSRPEGGNKQYF
DNA: TGTGCCAGCAGTCGGCCGGAAGGCGGGAATAAGCAGTATTTT

size: few
J: TRBJ1-6
D: .
V: TRBV4-1
CDR3: CASGQLTGLANSPLHF
DNA: TGCGCCAGCGGCCAACTAACAGGGCTTGCGAATTCGCCCCTCCACTTT

size: .
J: TRBJ1-4
D: TRBD1
V: TRBV7-9
CDR3: CASSLPRTGRGYNEKLFF
DNA: TGTGCCAGCAGCTTACCCCGGACAGGGAGGGGGTATAATGAAAAACTGTTTTTT

size: .
J: TRBJ2-7
D: TRBD2
V: TRBV7-2
CDR3: CASSFSGDYEQYF
DNA: TGTGCCAGCAGCTTTAGCGGGGACTACGAGCAGTACTTC

size: .
J: TRBJ1-1
D: .
V: TRBV29-1
CDR3: CSVESHTGTEAFF
DNA: TGCAGCGTTGAATCACATACGGGCACTGAAGCTTTCTTT

size: many
J: TRBJ2-3
D: TRBD2
V: TRBV5-1
CDR3: CASSLFLTSLDTDTQYF
DNA: TGCGCCAGCAGCCTCTTTTTGACTAGCCTTGACACAGATACGCAGTATTTT

size: .
J: TRBJ1-3
D: .
V: TRBV7-9
CDR3: CASTPGGSGNTIYF
DNA: TGTGCCAGCACCCCGGGGGGCTCTGGAAACACCATATATTTT

size: many
J: TRBJ2-3
D: .
V: TRBV12-3/TRBV12-4
CDR3: CASKRQSQDTQYF
DNA: TGTGCCAGCAAGAGACAGTCACAAGATACGCAGTATTTT

size: .
J: TRBJ2-2
D: .
V: TRBV6-1
CDR3: CASSNKVFTGELFF
DNA: TGTGCCAGCAGTAATAAGGTCTTCACCGGGGAGCTGTTTTTT

size: .
J: TRBJ1-6
D: TRBD1
V: TRBV19
CDR3: CASNSGQAWGSPLHF
DNA: TGTGCCAGTAACTCGGGACAGGCGTGGGGTTCACCCCTCCACTTT

size: .
J: TRBJ1-5
D: .
V: TRBV29-1
CDR3: CSVLWGSNQPQHF
DNA: TGCAGCGTTTTGTGGGGGAGCAATCAGCCCCAGCATTTT

size: few
J: TRBJ2-5
D: .
V: TRBV2
CDR3: CASLRGGRETQYF
DNA: TGTGCCAGCCTGCGAGGGGGGAGAGAGACCCAGTACTTC

size: .
J: TRBJ2-1
D: .
V: TRBV4-2
CDR3: CASSAGRGTNEQFF
DNA: TGTGCCAGCAGCGCGGGTCGGGGCACCAATGAGCAGTTCTTC

size: .
J: TRBJ2-7
D: .
V: TRBV5-1
CDR3: CASSFYICSARVSSYEQYF
DNA: .

size: .
J: TRBJ2-1
D: .
V: TRBV2
CDR3: CASSPPVAVAEQFF
DNA: TGTGCCAGCAGTCCCCCCGTGGCCGTGGCTGAGCAGTTCTTC

size: .
J: TRBJ1-1
D: TRBD1
V: TRBV7-3
CDR3: CASSSGQSMNTEAFF
DNA: TGTGCCAGCAGCTCGGGACAGAGTATGAACACTGAAGCTTTCTTT

size: .
J: TRBJ2-5
D: TRBD2
V: TRBV11-1
CDR3: CASSSGGVETQYF
DNA: TGTGCCAGCAGCTCTGGGGGGGTTGAGACCCAGTACTTC

size: .
J: TRBJ2-3
D: .
V: TRBV9
CDR3: CASSVGWDTTGRDTQYF
DNA: TGTGCCAGCAGCGTAGGATGGGACACCACGGGACGGGATACGCAGTATTTT

size: many
J: TRBJ1-1
D: .
V: TRBV9
CDR3: CASSVATEAFF
DNA: TGTGCCAGCAGCGTAGCTACTGAAGCTTTCTTT

size: many
J: TRBJ1-1
D: .
V: TRBV10-3
CDR3: CAISESGDTREAFF
DNA: TGTGCCATCAGTGAGTCGGGCGACACCCGTGAAGCTTTCTTT

size: many
J: TRBJ1-4
D: TRBD1
V: TRBV4-3
CDR3: CASSQRTGTNEKLFF
DNA: TGCGCCAGCAGCCAGAGGACAGGGACGAACGAAAAACTGTTTTTT

size: many
J: TRBJ1-3
D: .
V: TRBV20-1
CDR3: CSANPGPISGNTIYF
DNA: TGCAGTGCTAACCCCGGACCGATCTCTGGAAACACCATATATTTT

size: .
J: TRBJ1-1
D: .
V: TRBV15
CDR3: CATSRGGYAEAFF
DNA: TGTGCCACCAGCAGAGGAGGCTACGCTGAAGCTTTCTTT

size: .
J: TRBJ2-1
D: TRBD2
V: TRBV20-1
CDR3: CSARGGGAYNEQFF
DNA: TGCAGTGCTAGAGGCGGGGGAGCCTACAATGAGCAGTTCTTC